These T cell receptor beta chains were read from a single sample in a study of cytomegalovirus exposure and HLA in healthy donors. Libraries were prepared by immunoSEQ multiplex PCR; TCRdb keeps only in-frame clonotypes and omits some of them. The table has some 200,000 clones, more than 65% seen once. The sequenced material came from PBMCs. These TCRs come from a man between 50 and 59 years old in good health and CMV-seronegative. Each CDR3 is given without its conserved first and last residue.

CDR3aa: ASSPRTSGRVETQY; j_gene: TRBJ2-5; v_gene: TRBV9
CDR3aa: ASTDRGYEQY; j_gene: TRBJ2-7; v_gene: TRBV19
CDR3aa: ASSQVGLAGNEQF; j_gene: TRBJ2-1; v_gene: TRBV14
CDR3aa: ASSYAGTGGGYT; j_gene: TRBJ1-2; v_gene: TRBV6-5
CDR3aa: ASSIEAGYNEQF; j_gene: TRBJ2-1; v_gene: TRBV19
CDR3aa: ASSASGTWSHNEQF; j_gene: TRBJ2-1; v_gene: TRBV6-1
CDR3aa: ASGSSEQF; j_gene: TRBJ2-1; v_gene: TRBV28
CDR3aa: ASGGDRASNQPQH; j_gene: TRBJ1-5; v_gene: TRBV6-1
CDR3aa: ASSRGGGNTEAF; j_gene: TRBJ1-1; v_gene: TRBV14
CDR3aa: ASSLGGFSYNEQF; j_gene: TRBJ2-1; v_gene: TRBV5-1
CDR3aa: SSIKSANTQY; j_gene: TRBJ2-3; v_gene: TRBV29-1
CDR3aa: ASRDDSRQGGYT; j_gene: TRBJ1-2; v_gene: TRBV2
CDR3aa: ASSLAGDTETQY; j_gene: TRBJ2-5; v_gene: TRBV28
CDR3aa: AISEDRLNSYEQY; j_gene: -; v_gene: TRBV10-3
CDR3aa: ASSLMYRGTGLTISSYEQY; j_gene: -; v_gene: TRBV27
CDR3aa: ASSLSGRGNEQF; j_gene: TRBJ2-1; v_gene: TRBV5-1
CDR3aa: ASSLDPPGLAGGIHEQY; j_gene: TRBJ2-7; v_gene: TRBV7-8
CDR3aa: ASSFGTRDEQF; j_gene: TRBJ2-1; v_gene: TRBV9
CDR3aa: ASSPWTGNTEAF; j_gene: TRBJ1-1; v_gene: TRBV27
CDR3aa: ASSATGTSNQPQH; j_gene: TRBJ1-5; v_gene: TRBV9
CDR3aa: ASSEPSYEQY; j_gene: TRBJ2-7; v_gene: TRBV7-9
CDR3aa: ASSLRAERGEKLF; j_gene: TRBJ1-4; v_gene: TRBV28
CDR3aa: ASSLGGTGRNYGYT; j_gene: TRBJ1-2; v_gene: TRBV7-8
CDR3aa: ASIPDRDLYT; j_gene: TRBJ1-2; v_gene: TRBV6-1
CDR3aa: ASSSTARGAGAKEQY; j_gene: TRBJ2-7; v_gene: TRBV7-9
CDR3aa: ASSVDDSGGSDTQY; j_gene: TRBJ2-3; v_gene: TRBV9
CDR3aa: ASSPDRGPYNQPQH; j_gene: TRBJ1-5; v_gene: TRBV28
CDR3aa: ASSVGLVDSYNEQF; j_gene: TRBJ2-1; v_gene: TRBV28
CDR3aa: ATSRDGAGGKMSEVTDTQY; j_gene: TRBJ2-3; v_gene: TRBV15
CDR3aa: ASRFRGDAYEQY; j_gene: TRBJ2-7; v_gene: TRBV27
CDR3aa: ASKSGRRSQPQH; j_gene: TRBJ1-5; v_gene: TRBV19
CDR3aa: AISESAAAYEQY; j_gene: TRBJ2-7; v_gene: TRBV10-3
CDR3aa: ASSPGTMNEQF; j_gene: TRBJ2-1; v_gene: TRBV27
CDR3aa: ASLQGPRDIQY; j_gene: TRBJ2-4; v_gene: TRBV6-1
CDR3aa: ASSLAEPGQGYEQY; j_gene: TRBJ2-7; v_gene: TRBV27
CDR3aa: ASSVRGGVVESYNEQF; j_gene: TRBJ2-1; v_gene: TRBV9
CDR3aa: ASSQDGAGYYGYT; j_gene: TRBJ1-2; v_gene: TRBV4-1
CDR3aa: ASSPGGEDTQY; j_gene: TRBJ2-3; v_gene: TRBV5-1
CDR3aa: ASSWAWDRDRNEQF; j_gene: TRBJ2-1; v_gene: TRBV6-5
CDR3aa: ASSPSPPSGRSYEQY; j_gene: TRBJ2-7; v_gene: TRBV7-2
CDR3aa: ASRTGGIFQPQH; j_gene: TRBJ1-5; v_gene: TRBV6-1
CDR3aa: ASRPPLGVSRNQPQH; j_gene: TRBJ1-5; v_gene: TRBV28
CDR3aa: ASSVDRGIMNTEAF; j_gene: TRBJ1-1; v_gene: TRBV5-1
CDR3aa: ASSPDRVGYT; j_gene: TRBJ1-2; v_gene: TRBV7-8
CDR3aa: ASCKEGASNIQY; j_gene: TRBJ2-4; v_gene: TRBV10-2
CDR3aa: ASSLFGQGINEQF; j_gene: TRBJ2-1; v_gene: TRBV5-6
CDR3aa: ASSSRTDYNEKLF; j_gene: TRBJ1-4; v_gene: TRBV7-9
CDR3aa: ASSFRGTETQY; j_gene: TRBJ2-5; v_gene: TRBV7-9
CDR3aa: ASSPPGQALHEQY; j_gene: TRBJ2-7; v_gene: TRBV18
CDR3aa: ASPDTGELF; j_gene: TRBJ2-2; v_gene: TRBV5-3
CDR3aa: ATHRGGGTDTQY; j_gene: TRBJ2-3; v_gene: TRBV19
CDR3aa: ASSLMGQGGGRGT; j_gene: TRBJ1-2; v_gene: TRBV28
CDR3aa: VSSLRAGTGGSNEQF; j_gene: TRBJ2-1; v_gene: TRBV11-2